A selection of T cell receptor beta chains follows, all from one sample in a study of blood T cell repertoires in COVID-19. Assay: immunoSEQ multiplex PCR; the TCRdb copy retains only in-frame clones and omits some. The repertoire holds 350,000 to 450,000 clones, with 70% to 90% as singletons. Sequencing was done on a sample of PBMCs or T cells enriched from blood (not recorded which). These receptors all stem from a woman aged 18 to 35 who had been exposed to COVID-19. The CDR3 runs from the conserved cysteine through the conserved F or W. A D gene is named only where the DNA matches it firmly. A row's size may be missing; if present it is once, few, many or a size class.

>TRBV28|TRBJ2-7|-|-
TGTGCCAGCAGTACAGGGACGGCTTCCTACGAGCAGTACTTC
CASSTGTASYEQYF
>TRBV30|TRBJ1-1|TRBD1|-
TGTGCCTGGAGTGAGGGACAGGGGACTGAAGCTTTCTTT
CAWSEGQGTEAFF
>TRBV4-2|TRBJ2-7|-|-
TGTGCCAGCAGCCAAGATTCTACAGGGTGGGAGCAGTACTTC
CASSQDSTGWEQYF
>TRBV28|TRBJ1-2|TRBD1|-
TGTGCCAGCAGTTTATCCAGGGACAGGGCTGGCTACACCTTC
CASSLSRDRAGYTF
>TRBV7-2|TRBJ2-5|TRBD1|-
TGTGCCAGCAGCTTTTACAGGGGGAAGGAGACCCAGTACTTC
CASSFYRGKETQYF
>TRBV5-1|TRBJ1-3|-|-
TGCGCCAGCAGCTTGGGACAGGGAAACACCATATATTTT
CASSLGQGNTIYF
>TRBV29-1|TRBJ1-1|-|-
TGCAGCGCCAGGGGCGGGGGATCTGAAGCTTTCTTT
CSARGGGSEAFF
>TRBV7-9|TRBJ1-3|TRBD1|-
TGTGCCAGCAGCTCACGGACAGGAGACTCTGGAAACACCATATATTTT
CASSSRTGDSGNTIYF
>TRBV7-2|TRBJ2-7|-|-
TGTGCCAGCAGCGAGGGACTTTCACCCTACGAGCAGTACTTC
CASSEGLSPYEQYF
>TRBV12-3/TRBV12-4|TRBJ2-3|-|-
TGTGCCAGCAGTTTTATGAGCACAGATACGCAGTATTTT
CASSFMSTDTQYF
>TRBV5-1|TRBJ2-7|-|-
TGCGCCAGCAGCTTGATGGAGGACGAGCAGTACTTC
CASSLMEDEQYF
>TRBV12-3/TRBV12-4|TRBJ1-1|-|once
TGTGCCAGCAGCGGGATGAACACTGAAGCTTTCTTT
CASSGMNTEAFF
>TRBV5-1|TRBJ2-3|-|-
TGCGCCAGCAGCTACATGACAGATACGCAGTATTTT
CASSYMTDTQYF
>TRBV6-2/TRBV6-3|TRBJ2-7|-|few
TGTGCCAGCAGTTACTCGCAGGGGAAATACTACGAGCAGTACTTC
CASSYSQGKYYEQYF
>TRBV4-2|TRBJ2-3|TRBD2|-
TGTGCCAGCAGCCAAGATCCGCGGGGGGGCGGGACAGATACGCAGTATTTT
CASSQDPRGGGTDTQYF
>TRBV24-1|TRBJ2-1|TRBD1|-
TGTGCCACCAGTATCCCGGGACAGGGTCCTTACAATGAGCAGTTCTTC
CATSIPGQGPYNEQFF
>TRBV19|TRBJ2-7|-|-
TGTGCCAGTAGTATAGGATCCAGTTACGAGCAGTACTTC
CASSIGSSYEQYF